A selection of T cell receptor beta chains follows, all from one sample in a study of blood T cell repertoires in COVID-19. Profiled with immunoSEQ multiplex PCR; TCRdb holds only in-frame clones, not every one. The sample lists approximately 350,000 clones, around 87% occurring once. The source material was PBMCs or T cells enriched from blood (not recorded which). The receptors come from a young man who had recovered from COVID-19. CDR3s include the opening cysteine and the closing phenylalanine or tryptophan. The order of the fields is V gene, J gene, CDR3 length, D gene, clone size, CDR3 protein, CDR3 DNA. A D gene is named only where the DNA matches it firmly. Clone sizes are given selectively: once, few, many, or a class where the clone is expanded.

TRBV2	TRBJ2-1	17	NA	NA	CASSPRGRDTAYNEQFF	TGTGCCAGCAGTCCTAGGGGCCGGGACACCGCCTACAATGAGCAGTTCTTC
TRBV24-1	TRBJ1-2	14	NA	few	CATSDDTANYGYTF	TGTGCCACCAGTGATGATACAGCTAACTATGGCTACACCTTC
TRBV5-4	TRBJ2-1	14	NA	NA	CASSLEMGRGEQFF	TGTGCCAGCAGCTTGGAGATGGGTAGGGGTGAGCAGTTCTTC
TRBV2	TRBJ2-1	15	TRBD2	NA	CASSASGGLGNEQFF	TGTGCCAGCAGTGCTAGCGGGGGGCTCGGCAATGAGCAGTTCTTC
TRBV2	TRBJ2-3	13	NA	NA	CASSMTSTDTQYF	TGTGCCAGCAGTATGACTAGCACAGATACGCAGTATTTT
TRBV20-1	TRBJ2-1	12	NA	NA	CSAIEGPNEQFF	TGCAGTGCTATTGAGGGCCCGAATGAGCAGTTCTTC
TRBV7-9	TRBJ2-7	14	TRBD1	NA	CASSSGQGNYEQYF	TGTGCCAGCAGCTCGGGACAGGGAAACTACGAGCAGTACTTC
TRBV28	TRBJ2-2	13	TRBD1	NA	CAAGTGRPGELFF	TGTGCCGCCGGGACAGGTCGCCCCGGGGAGCTGTTTTTT
TRBV6-5	TRBJ1-3	16	TRBD1	NA	CASSYYDRGSGNTIYF	TGTGCCAGCAGTTACTACGACAGGGGCAGTGGAAACACCATATATTTT
TRBV2	TRBJ1-5	13	TRBD1	NA	CASSSGGHQPQHF	TGTGCCAGCAGTTCAGGGGGCCATCAGCCCCAGCATTTT
TRBV19	TRBJ2-7	12	NA	once	CASSIDTYEQYF	TGTGCCAGTAGTATAGATACCTACGAGCAGTACTTC
TRBV6-5	TRBJ2-2	14	NA	NA	CASGDWDGPGELFF	TGTGCATCTGGGGACTGGGACGGACCCGGGGAGCTGTTTTTT
TRBV3-1/TRBV3-2	TRBJ2-7	15	TRBD2	NA	CASSRSSGGGYEQYF	TGTGCCAGCAGCCGGAGTAGCGGGGGAGGCTACGAGCAGTACTTC
TRBV4-3	TRBJ2-1	17	NA	once	CASSQEFRGRKPNEQFF	TGCGCCAGCAGCCAAGAATTCCGGGGAAGAAAACCCAATGAGCAGTTCTTC
TRBV13	TRBJ2-2	15	NA	NA	CASSFISEGFGELFF	TGTGCCAGCAGCTTTATTTCGGAGGGTTTCGGGGAGCTGTTTTTT
TRBV7-3	TRBJ2-2	15	NA	NA	CASSLSGQNTGELFF	TGTGCCAGCAGCTTATCGGGACAGAACACCGGGGAGCTGTTTTTT
TRBV19	TRBJ1-4	14	TRBD1	NA	CASSTNRDSKKLFF	TGTGCCAGTAGCACGAATCGGGACAGTAAAAAACTGTTTTTT
TRBV7-9	TRBJ1-4	15	TRBD1	NA	CASSSDTGGNEKLFF	TGTGCCAGCAGCTCGGACACAGGGGGCAATGAAAAACTGTTTTTT